These T cell receptor beta chains were read from a single sample in a study of OX40 agonist ivuxolimab in advanced cancers. Sequencing was performed with immunoSEQ multiplex PCR; in TCRdb, only in-frame clones are kept and a portion is missing. The table lists 70,000 to 85,000 clones, 90% to 95% of them singletons. Sequencing used CD4+ or CD8+ T cells sorted from blood, obtained in a trial of the OX40 agonist ivuxolimab. The receptors were sampled from an adult with an advanced solid tumor such as melanoma, head and neck, liver or kidney cancer. CDR3s include the opening cysteine and the closing phenylalanine or tryptophan. Each record gives: CDR3 protein, CDR3 DNA, V gene, D gene, clone size, J gene. D genes are given only for firm matches. The listing skips clone size in some rows; elsewhere it reads once, few, many or a size class.

CDR3: CASSAQGFAEAFF; DNA: TGTGCCAGCAGTGCACAGGGTTTCGCTGAAGCTTTCTTT; V: TRBV2; D: -; size: -; J: TRBJ1-1
CDR3: CASSESKNGLAPGSYNEQFF; DNA: TGCGCCAGCAGTGAGTCGAAGAACGGGCTCGCGCCCGGCTCCTACAATGAGCAGTTCTTC; V: TRBV10-1; D: -; size: -; J: TRBJ2-1
CDR3: CASSQVLFYEQYF; DNA: TGCGCCAGCAGCCAAGTTCTATTCTACGAGCAGTACTTC; V: TRBV4-3; D: -; size: -; J: TRBJ2-7
CDR3: CASRQDNNYGYTF; DNA: TGTGCCAGCCGGCAGGATAATAACTATGGCTACACCTTC; V: TRBV6-1; D: -; size: -; J: TRBJ1-2
CDR3: CASSLRGANVLTF; DNA: TGTGCCAGCAGTTTGAGAGGGGCCAACGTCCTGACTTTC; V: TRBV27; D: -; size: -; J: TRBJ2-6
CDR3: CAWTSPWVPLAKNIQYF; DNA: TGTGCCTGGACTTCCCCGTGGGTTCCCCTAGCCAAAAACATTCAGTACTTC; V: TRBV30; D: -; size: -; J: TRBJ2-4
CDR3: CASSFENRGATGELFF; DNA: TGCGCCAGCAGCTTCGAGAACAGGGGGGCCACCGGGGAGCTGTTTTTT; V: TRBV5-1; D: TRBD1; size: -; J: TRBJ2-2
CDR3: CASGLGGRTDTQYF; DNA: TGTGCTAGTGGTTTGGGGGGGAGGACAGATACGCAGTATTTT; V: TRBV12-5; D: -; size: -; J: TRBJ2-3
CDR3: CASSLRGQMDEQYF; DNA: TGCGCCAGCAGCTTGCGGGGACAGATGGACGAGCAGTACTTC; V: TRBV5-1; D: TRBD1; size: -; J: TRBJ2-7
CDR3: CASSTGQGYDYGYTF; DNA: TGTGCCAGCAGCACTGGTCAGGGGTACGACTATGGCTACACCTTC; V: TRBV7-9; D: -; size: -; J: TRBJ1-2
CDR3: CASTVGGIGYEQYF; DNA: TGTGCCAGCACCGTGGGGGGGATTGGCTACGAGCAGTACTTC; V: TRBV28; D: TRBD2; size: -; J: TRBJ2-7
CDR3: CAWSADRETQYF; DNA: TGTGCCTGGAGTGCCGACCGGGAGACCCAGTACTTC; V: TRBV30; D: -; size: -; J: TRBJ2-5
CDR3: CSSRGDRDYGYTF; DNA: TGCAGCTCCCGGGGGGACAGGGACTATGGCTACACCTTC; V: TRBV29-1; D: TRBD1; size: -; J: TRBJ1-2
CDR3: CASRETGATDTQYF; DNA: TGTGCCAGCAGAGAGACAGGAGCCACAGATACGCAGTATTTT; V: TRBV28; D: -; size: once; J: TRBJ2-3
CDR3: CASSLRDYREGGSYNEQFF; DNA: TGTGCCAGCAGCTTACGGGACTATCGGGAGGGCGGGTCCTACAATGAGCAGTTCTTC; V: TRBV7-6; D: TRBD2; size: -; J: TRBJ2-1
CDR3: CASSLGDWGQFF; DNA: TGTGCCAGCAGCTTAGGGGATTGGGGGCAGTTCTTC; V: TRBV11-3; D: -; size: -; J: TRBJ2-1
CDR3: CASSILSTGELFF; DNA: TGTGCCAGTAGTATTTTGTCCACCGGGGAGCTGTTTTTT; V: TRBV19; D: -; size: once; J: TRBJ2-2
CDR3: CASSFVPGHGNNEQFF; DNA: TGTGCCAGCAGCTTCGTACCGGGACACGGAAACAATGAGCAGTTCTTC; V: TRBV7-6; D: -; size: -; J: TRBJ2-1
CDR3: CASSLDALAGYNEQFF; DNA: TGTGCCAGCAGCTTAGACGCACTAGCGGGATATAATGAGCAGTTCTTC; V: TRBV11-2; D: TRBD2; size: -; J: TRBJ2-1
CDR3: CASRVRPGSNGGYNEQFF; DNA: TGTGCCAGCAGGGTCCGTCCGGGCTCGAATGGAGGCTACAATGAGCAGTTCTTC; V: TRBV7-3; D: -; size: -; J: TRBJ2-1
CDR3: CASSQGQGYGYTF; DNA: TGTGCCAGCTCCCAGGGACAGGGCTATGGCTACACCTTC; V: TRBV28; D: TRBD1; size: -; J: TRBJ1-2
CDR3: CASSHFRTGPRTDTQYF; DNA: TGCGCCAGCAGCCATTTTCGGACAGGACCCCGCACAGATACGCAGTATTTT; V: TRBV4-1; D: TRBD1; size: -; J: TRBJ2-3
CDR3: CAWRALWDLEGRSNTEAFF; DNA: TGTGCCTGGAGAGCCCTCTGGGACCTGGAGGGAAGGTCGAACACTGAAGCTTTCTTT; V: TRBV30; D: -; size: -; J: TRBJ1-1
CDR3: CASSPRGEPRVDEQFF; DNA: TGTGCCAGCAGCCCACGGGGGGAGCCCAGGGTCGATGAGCAGTTCTTC; V: TRBV7-2; D: TRBD2; size: once; J: TRBJ2-1
CDR3: CASSKHEDRECEKLFF; DNA: TGTGCCAGCAGCAAACACGAGGACAGGGAATGTGAAAAACTGTTTTTT; V: TRBV21-1; D: -; size: -; J: TRBJ1-4
CDR3: CAGNRGSETQYF; DNA: TGTGCCGGTAACAGGGGATCCGAGACCCAGTACTTC; V: TRBV2; D: TRBD1; size: -; J: TRBJ2-5
CDR3: CASSGTSGSLAGELFF; DNA: TGTGCCAGCAGCGGAACTAGCGGGAGTTTAGCCGGGGAGCTGTTTTTT; V: TRBV9; D: TRBD2; size: -; J: TRBJ2-2